The clone carrying this T cell receptor (beta chain) was seen more than once but under ten times. Its specificity is not known. The sample comes from a study of T cells in Graves' hyperthyroidism and ophthalmopathy. There were TCR beta CDR3 regions amplified from RNA transcripts. HTBI primers drove first-round RT-PCR of the TCR CDR3. Using its own MiXCR run on the multiplex PCR reads, TCRdb lists one record per CDR3 protein. The sample lists approximately 420,000 distinct CDR3 sequences, under 15% occurring once. The patients, who ranged from 18 to 65 in age, presented with newly diagnosed hyperthyroidism lasting under 2 months. Study-level findings and limits: Ophthalmopathy got predicted by the model a median approximately 6 months before its onset.

The germline V gene encodes CDR1 PRHDT and CDR2 FYEKMQ (reference sequence). The CDR3 loop spans 15 amino acids. V gave up 4 bases and J gave up 6 bases; unmatched junction bases: 3. Sequenced sample: blood. The TCR comes from a woman aged 25 to 45 with Graves' hyperthyroidism. The chain links TRBV13 to TRBJ2-2, with 12 bases lining up with TRBD2. The CDR3 DNA reads as TGTGCCAGCAGCTCTAGCGGGAGGGCCGCCGGGGAGCTGTTTTTT. As protein: CASSSSGRAAGELFF.